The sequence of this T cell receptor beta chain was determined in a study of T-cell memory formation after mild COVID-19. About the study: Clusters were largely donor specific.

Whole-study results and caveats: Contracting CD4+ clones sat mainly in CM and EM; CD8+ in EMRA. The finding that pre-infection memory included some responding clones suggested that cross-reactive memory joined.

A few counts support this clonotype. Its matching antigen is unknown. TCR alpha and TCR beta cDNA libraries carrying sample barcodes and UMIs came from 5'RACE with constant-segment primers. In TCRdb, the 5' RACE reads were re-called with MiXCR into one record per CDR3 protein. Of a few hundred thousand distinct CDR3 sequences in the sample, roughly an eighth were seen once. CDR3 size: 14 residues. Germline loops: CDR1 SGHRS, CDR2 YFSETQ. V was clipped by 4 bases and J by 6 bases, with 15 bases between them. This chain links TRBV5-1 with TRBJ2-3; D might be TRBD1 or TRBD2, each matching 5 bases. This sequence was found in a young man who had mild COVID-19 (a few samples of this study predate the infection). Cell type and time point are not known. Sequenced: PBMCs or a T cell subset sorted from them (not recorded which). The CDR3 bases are TGCGCCAGCAGCCCCACCCAGGGAGCGGATACGCAGTATTTT. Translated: CASSPTQGADTQYF.